This T cell receptor (beta chain) was recorded in a study of cytomegalovirus exposure and HLA in healthy donors. Study-level information: Among about 380 genotyped donors, 80% to 90% fell in the Caucasian-associated ancestry cluster.

The PCR employed 60 Vbeta primers together with 13 Jbeta primers. Clones were read by immunoSEQ multiplex PCR, and TCRdb kept only the in-frame ones, dropping some. The sample holds about 89,000 clones, less than 80% seen once. CDR3 size: 13 residues. Germline loops: CDR1 MDHEN, CDR2 SYDVKM. The germline V and J ends were trimmed by 6 bases and 7 bases, with 13 bases remaining between them. This TCR was recovered from a male donor in good health and CMV-seronegative. The V and J genes are TRBV28 and TRBJ1-5; possibly TRBD1 for D (5 bases). Sequenced sample: PBMCs. This CDR3 reads CASSTTRGQPQHF. DNA of the CDR3: TGTGCCAGCAGCACAACCCGGGGGCAGCCCCAGCATTTT.